This T cell receptor beta chain was recovered during a study of blood T cell repertoires in COVID-19. The CDR3 totals 15 residues. Germline CDR1 and CDR2: SGHDN and FVKESK. V lost 6 bases to trimming and J lost 6 bases; unmatched junction nucleotides: 12. Participants were aged about 18 to 100 years from approximately 24 US areas. Participant-reported clinical history was the basis for cohort assignment. Per the original methods: For nucleated cells, counts were estimated from reference gene primer amplification. This table comes from immunoSEQ multiplex PCR, and its TCRdb copy is limited to in-frame clones, with some not included. That table is the source of V, J and clone size, and D and trimming were worked out from the DNA. The table lists 380,000 or so clones, approximately 90% of them singletons.

This sequence originates from a woman aged 25 to 39 with acute COVID-19. The chain is built from TRBV14 and TRBJ2-7; 9 nucleotides align to TRBD1. The sequenced sample was PBMCs or T cells enriched from blood (not recorded which). The CDR3 DNA is TGTGCCAGCAGTTTGTACAGGGGGCGATTTGGCGAGCAGTACTTC. It is translated as CASSLYRGRFGEQYF.